This is a list of T cell receptor beta chains from one sample in a study of CD8+CD57+ T cells in acquired aplastic anemia. TCRdb reprocessed the reads via MiXCR and lists one record per CDR3 protein. The sample holds under 150,000 distinct CDR3 sequences, around two fifths seen once. The sample comprised sorted CD4+, CD8+, or CD8+CD57+ T cells (not recorded which) from PBMCs. These receptors came from a human donor in good health, serving as a control. Both conserved end residues are part of each CDR3. The D gene is left open where the match is weak. Clone size is shown for a subset of rows, as once, few, many or a class of expanded clone.

DNA	CDR3	size	V	J	D
TGTGCCAGTGACGGCAACAGGAATCAGCCCCAGCATTTT	CASDGNRNQPQHF	many	TRBV19	TRBJ1-5	NA
TGTGCCAGTAGAACCGGGGTATCTGAAAAACTGTTTTTT	CASRTGVSEKLFF	NA	TRBV19	TRBJ1-4	NA
TGTGCCAGCAGCCAAGTTATCTCCGTGCGGTGGGATACGCAGTATTTT	CASSQVISVRWDTQYF	NA	TRBV3-1	TRBJ2-3	NA
TGCGCCAGCAGCTTGGCTGGACTTTCCCATGAGCAGTTCTTC	CASSLAGLSHEQFF	many	TRBV5-1	TRBJ2-1	NA
TGTGCCAGCAACTTTCAGTGTTCTTGTACTGAGACCCAGTACTTC	CASNFQCSCTETQYF	NA	TRBV7-9	TRBJ2-5	NA
TGTGCCATCGCACAAAGCACAGATACGCAGTATTTT	CAIAQSTDTQYF	few	TRBV10-3	TRBJ2-3	NA
TGTGCCAGCAGCCAGGGGGACAGTTCACCCCTCCACTTT	CASSQGDSSPLHF	few	TRBV5-6	TRBJ1-6	TRBD1
TGCAGCGCTGGTAGAGCCGGCTTGAACACCGGGGAGCTGTTTTTT	CSAGRAGLNTGELFF	NA	TRBV29-1	TRBJ2-2	NA
TGCAGCGCAGATGGACAGGACTACTATGGCTACACCTTC	CSADGQDYYGYTF	few	TRBV29-1	TRBJ1-2	TRBD1
TGTGCCAGCAGACAGGGTTTTTCACCCCTCCACTTT	CASRQGFSPLHF	NA	TRBV6-2/TRBV6-3	TRBJ1-6	NA
TGCAGCGTTGAACTGGGAAACACCGGGGAGCTGTTTTTT	CSVELGNTGELFF	NA	TRBV29-1	TRBJ2-2	NA
TGTGCCAGCAGCTTCCGGACTAGCGGGAGTCCCTACAATGAGCAGTTCTTC	CASSFRTSGSPYNEQFF	NA	TRBV11-2	TRBJ2-1	TRBD2
TGTGCCAGCAGCCGACCCGGGGATTATGGCTACACCTTC	CASSRPGDYGYTF	NA	TRBV7-9	TRBJ1-2	NA
TGTGCCAGCACCGAACAACCGGGACAGGGGAAACAAGCTTTCTTT	CASTEQPGQGKQAFF	NA	TRBV28	TRBJ1-1	TRBD1
TGTGCCAGCAGCGGGGGACTAGCGGGGGGAGTCAATGAGCAGTTCTTC	CASSGGLAGGVNEQFF	many	TRBV7-6	TRBJ2-1	TRBD2
TGCGCCAGCAGCTTGCAAGGGGCGCGGGACTATGGCTACACCTTC	CASSLQGARDYGYTF	NA	TRBV5-1	TRBJ1-2	NA
TGCGCCAGCAGCCAAGAAAGCGGACAGGGATATCAGCCCCAGCATTTT	CASSQESGQGYQPQHF	many	TRBV4-1	TRBJ1-5	TRBD1
TGTGCCAGCAGCGTAGTTGGGGATACGCAGTATTTT	CASSVVGDTQYF	many	TRBV9	TRBJ2-3	NA
TGTGCCACCAGTGATCCGGACAGTGGCCAAGAGACCCAGTACTTC	CATSDPDSGQETQYF	NA	TRBV24-1	TRBJ2-5	NA
TGCAGTGCGCCGAGGTCGGGTTATGAGAACACTGAAGCTTTCTTT	CSAPRSGYENTEAFF	many	TRBV20-1	TRBJ1-1	NA
TGCGCCAGCAGACTAACTAGCGGTCCCTACAATGAGCAGTTCTTC	CASRLTSGPYNEQFF	NA	TRBV5-1	TRBJ2-1	TRBD2
TGTGCCTCCTCTTTGGGAGATGGGGGCAATCAGCCCCAGCATTTT	CASSLGDGGNQPQHF	NA	TRBV10-3	TRBJ1-5	NA
TGTGCCAACAGCCCTTACGGGACAGACTTAAAAGATACGCAGTATTTT	CANSPYGTDLKDTQYF	few	TRBV14	TRBJ2-3	TRBD1
TGTGCCAGCAGCCCTTACAGGGGGAATGAGCAGTTCTTC	CASSPYRGNEQFF	many	TRBV11-3	TRBJ2-1	TRBD1
TGTGCCAGCAGTGAAGAAGTACCCCTCCACTTT	CASSEEVPLHF	few	TRBV2	TRBJ1-6	NA
TGCAGTGCTAGAGAGCCCCTAGGGGGCGGTGGGGGCTACACCTTC	CSAREPLGGGGGYTF	many	TRBV20-1	TRBJ1-2	TRBD1
TGTGCCAGCATCTCTAGCGGGAGCGTCACCGGGGAGCTGTTTTTT	CASISSGSVTGELFF	many	TRBV12-3/TRBV12-4	TRBJ2-2	TRBD2